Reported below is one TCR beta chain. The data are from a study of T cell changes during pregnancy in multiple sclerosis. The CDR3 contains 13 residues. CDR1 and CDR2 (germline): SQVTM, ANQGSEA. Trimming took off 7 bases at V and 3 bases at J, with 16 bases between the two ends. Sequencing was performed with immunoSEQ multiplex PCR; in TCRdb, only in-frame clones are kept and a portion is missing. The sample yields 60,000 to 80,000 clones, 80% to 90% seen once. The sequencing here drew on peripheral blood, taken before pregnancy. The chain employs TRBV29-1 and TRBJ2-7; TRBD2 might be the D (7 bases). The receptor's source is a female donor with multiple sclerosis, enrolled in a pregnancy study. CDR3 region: CSAKGGGYYEQYF. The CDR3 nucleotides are TGCAGCGCGAAAGGGGGGGGCTACTACGAGCAGTACTTC.